Listed below are T cell receptor beta chains from one sample, sequenced in a study of blood T cell repertoires in COVID-19. Only in-frame clones appear in the TCRdb table, and some are missing; sequencing was by immunoSEQ multiplex PCR. Of 200,000 to 250,000 clones listed, 75% to 90% were seen once; the top ten hold roughly 2.6%. The sample consisted of peripheral blood. The source is a man between 25 and 39 years old with COVID-19, enrolled during active disease. The CDR3 runs from the conserved cysteine through the conserved F or W. A D gene is named only where the DNA matches it firmly. Where a row states a size, it is once, few, many or the class of an expanded clone; other rows omit it.

V: TRBV30; J: TRBJ1-1; size: .; D: .; CDR3: CAWSVPGRVVTEAFF; DNA: TGTGCCTGGAGTGTACCTGGGCGGGTTGTCACTGAAGCTTTCTTT
V: TRBV19; J: TRBJ1-1; size: .; D: TRBD1; CDR3: CASKGTANTEAFF; DNA: TGTGCCAGTAAGGGGACAGCGAACACTGAAGCTTTCTTT
V: TRBV3-1/TRBV3-2; J: TRBJ2-1; size: once; D: TRBD1; CDR3: CASSQVRGLNNEQFF; DNA: TGTGCCAGCAGCCAAGTGAGGGGGCTAAACAATGAGCAGTTCTTC
V: TRBV27; J: TRBJ2-7; size: .; D: TRBD2; CDR3: CASSLTSGRLEQYF; DNA: TGTGCCAGCAGTTTGACTAGCGGGAGGCTCGAGCAGTACTTC
V: TRBV16; J: TRBJ1-2; size: once; D: TRBD1; CDR3: CASSQRQGGVYGYTF; DNA: TGTGCCAGCAGCCAAAGACAGGGGGGAGTCTATGGCTACACCTTC
V: TRBV19; J: TRBJ2-1; size: once; D: TRBD2; CDR3: CASSRKGLAANEQFF; DNA: TGTGCCAGTAGTAGGAAAGGACTAGCTGCCAATGAGCAGTTCTTC
V: TRBV7-2; J: TRBJ2-1; size: .; D: TRBD2; CDR3: CASSLLAGARSSYNEQFF; DNA: TGTGCCAGCAGCTTACTAGCGGGGGCTCGCAGCTCCTACAATGAGCAGTTCTTC
V: TRBV19; J: TRBJ1-6; size: once; D: .; CDR3: CASSPQAGSYNSPLHF; DNA: TGTGCCAGTAGCCCCCAAGCAGGCTCCTATAATTCACCCCTCCACTTT
V: TRBV5-1; J: TRBJ2-1; size: .; D: .; CDR3: CASSLSPGGGSYNEQFF; DNA: TGCGCCAGCAGCTTGTCGCCGGGCGGAGGATCCTACAATGAGCAGTTCTTC
V: TRBV5-8; J: TRBJ1-2; size: .; D: TRBD1; CDR3: CASSPRDRGGYTF; DNA: TGTGCCAGCAGCCCAAGGGACAGGGGCGGCTACACCTTC
V: TRBV29-1; J: TRBJ1-6; size: .; D: .; CDR3: CSVSTGFVNSPLHF; DNA: TGCAGCGTCTCAACAGGGTTCGTGAATTCACCCCTCCACTTT
V: TRBV25-1; J: TRBJ1-1; size: .; D: .; CDR3: CASSEYGGGSEGYF; DNA: TGTGCCAGCAGTGAATATGGGGGCGGTTCAGAGGGTTACTTT
V: TRBV2; J: TRBJ2-7; size: once; D: .; CDR3: CASSDPSAGSGLYEQYF; DNA: TGTGCCAGCAGTGATCCCTCAGCAGGGTCCGGCCTCTACGAGCAGTACTTC
V: TRBV5-6; J: TRBJ2-2; size: .; D: .; CDR3: CASSFNPGAGELFF; DNA: TGTGCCAGCAGCTTTAACCCGGGGGCCGGGGAGCTGTTTTTT
V: TRBV10-2; J: TRBJ2-1; size: .; D: TRBD2; CDR3: CASSELGLAEHNEQFF; DNA: TGCGCCAGCAGTGAATTGGGACTAGCGGAACACAATGAGCAGTTCTTC
V: TRBV4-3; J: TRBJ1-2; size: .; D: TRBD1; CDR3: CASSQDRGQGLYTF; DNA: TGCGCCAGCAGCCAAGACAGGGGACAGGGACTCTACACCTTC
V: TRBV4-3; J: TRBJ2-2; size: .; D: .; CDR3: CASSQEGRNTGELFF; DNA: TGCGCCAGCAGCCAAGAGGGGAGGAACACCGGGGAGCTGTTTTTT
V: TRBV2; J: TRBJ1-2; size: .; D: .; CDR3: CASSDEVGWWEMTNYGYTF; DNA: TGTGCCAGCAGTGATGAGGTGGGATGGTGGGAGATGACTAACTATGGCTACACCTTC
V: TRBV21-1; J: TRBJ1-5; size: .; D: .; CDR3: CASTNQPQHF; DNA: TGTGCCAGCACTAATCAGCCCCAGCATTTT
V: TRBV30; J: TRBJ2-7; size: .; D: TRBD2; CDR3: CAWSTGLAAKTQYF; DNA: TGTGCCTGGAGTACCGGACTAGCGGCTAAGACGCAGTACTTC
V: TRBV7-9; J: TRBJ1-1; size: .; D: TRBD1; CDR3: CASSSLRGQSTEAFF; DNA: TGTGCCAGCAGCTCTCTTAGGGGGCAGTCCACTGAAGCTTTCTTT
V: TRBV19; J: TRBJ1-1; size: .; D: TRBD1; CDR3: CASSRGQGAAEAFF; DNA: TGTGCCAGTAGTCGGGGACAGGGGGCCGCTGAAGCTTTCTTT
V: TRBV7-2; J: TRBJ2-2; size: few; D: TRBD2; CDR3: CASKGAGHSVPGELFF; DNA: TGTGCCAGCAAGGGAGCGGGGCACTCGGTGCCCGGGGAGCTGTTTTTT